The 23 T cell receptor beta chains presented below share a single source sample, sequenced in a study of CD8+CD57+ T cells in acquired aplastic anemia. TCR beta VDJ and CDR3 profiling used genomic DNA as template. From the reads, TCRdb called clonotypes with MiXCR, one entry per CDR3 protein. This table holds under 200,000 distinct CDR3 sequences, around 48% found once. Previously, flow cytometry had revealed CD8+CD57+ cell expansion in the patients chosen for sequencing. Sequencing was performed on sorted CD4+, CD8+, or CD8+CD57+ T cells (not recorded which) from PBMCs. These TCRs come from a human donor with aplastic anemia.

This clonotype was found once. The chain employs TRBV7-9 and TRBJ2-3, with D unclear. The germline V gene has CDR1 SEHNR and CDR2 FQNEAQ (reference sequence). V was clipped by 6 bases and J by 9 bases, with 10 bases between them. The CDR3 runs 11 residues. CDR3 protein: CASSTLPTQYF. The DNA of the CDR3 is TGTGCCAGCAGTACTCTCCCGACGCAGTATTTT.

A word on this clonotype: One end of the junction does not line up with germline, which may come from a read error. J is TRBJ2-2 and V is TRBV2; 8 positions agree with TRBD2. The CDR3 totals 15 residues. CDR1 is SNHLY, CDR2 FYNNEI, per germline. The CDR3 protein is CASSSSGRGNGEPFF. CDR3 DNA sequence: TGTGCCAGCAGTTCCAGCGGGAGAGGTAACGGGGAGCCGTTTTTT.

This clonotype was seen only a few times. The chain uses TRBV24-1 and TRBJ2-3, with D possibly being TRBD1 or TRBD2 (5 bases each). The V gene lost 9 bases and the J gene lost 0 bases, with 9 bases spanning the gap. This CDR3 spans 13 amino acids. Germline CDR1 and CDR2: KGHDR and SFDVKD. As DNA, the CDR3 is TGTGCCACCGGGGACGCTAGCACAGATACGCAGTATTTT. Amino acids: CATGDASTDTQYF.

Note on this clonotype: At one of its ends the junction is not consistent with the germline gene, which may arise from a read error. V and J are TRBV15 and TRBJ1-1; 9 positions match TRBD1. Germline CDR1 LNHNV, CDR2 YYDKDF (reference sequence). This CDR3 comprises 16 residues. The CDR3 nucleotides read TGTGCCGCCAGCCGAACGGGACAGGGACGGAGCGCTGAGGCTTTCTTT. Protein sequence: CAASRTGQGRSAEAFF.

This clonotype turned up a few times. The J gene is TRBJ1-6, the V gene TRBV15; no firm D call. Trimming pared 0 bases from V and 8 bases from J, leaving 5 bases between. This CDR3 region has 13 residues. CDR1 is LNHNV and CDR2 is YYDKDF in the germline V gene (reference sequence). Here the CDR3 reads CATSREGYSPLHF. The CDR3 DNA follows: TGTGCCACCAGCAGAGAAGGGTATTCACCCCTCCACTTT.

V is TRBV19 and J is TRBJ2-1; 9 nucleotides line up with TRBD1. Per the germline V gene, CDR1 is LNHDA and CDR2 is SQIVND (reference sequence). Trimming at V came to 7 bases and at J to 6 bases, leaving 7 bases not matched to a gene. The length of the CDR3 is 14 residues. As DNA, the CDR3 is TGTGCCAGTAAAACCAACAGGGGGCTCAATGAGCAGTTCTTC. It translates to CASKTNRGLNEQFF.

The chain combines TRBV11-2 with TRBJ1-2; D ambiguous. Trimming took off 1 base at V and 3 bases at J, with 9 bases between the two ends. The CDR3 is made up of 14 amino acids. Looked up from germline, CDR1 is SGHAT and CDR2 is FQNNGV. The CDR3: CASSLAGSDYGYTF. The DNA for the CDR3 is TGTGCCAGCAGCTTAGCGGGATCTGACTATGGCTACACCTTC.

The V call is TRBV20-1, the J call TRBJ1-1; D is perhaps TRBD1 (5 bases). V dropped 0 bases and J dropped 3 bases, with 11 bases sitting between them. The germline gives CDR1 DFQATT, CDR2 SNEGSKA (reference sequence). CDR3 length: 14 amino acids. CDR3: CSAREGRRDTEAFF. Written as DNA, the CDR3 is TGCAGTGCTAGAGAAGGTCGCAGGGACACTGAAGCTTTCTTT.

The chain uses TRBV10-3 and TRBJ1-2, with D perhaps matching TRBD1 (6 bases). Germline V CDR1 and CDR2: ENHRY, SYGVKD. CDR3 size: 14 residues. V dropped 11 bases and J dropped 1 base, with 17 bases sitting between them. CDR3 DNA sequence: TGTGCCGCCGGGGGCTCAACCGTTAACTATGGCTACACCTTC. Translation: CAAGGSTVNYGYTF.

This clonotype was detected many times. This sequence joins TRBV7-9 and TRBJ2-2; tentative D call: TRBD2 (6 bases). CDR1 SEHNR and CDR2 FQNEAQ come from the germline V gene (reference sequence). The V gene lost 5 bases and the J gene lost 4 bases, with 14 bases spanning the gap. The CDR3 totals 15 residues. This CDR3 reads CASSPWEASTGELFF. In DNA, the CDR3 is TGTGCCAGCAGCCCATGGGAGGCGAGCACCGGGGAGCTGTTTTTT.

This clonotype was detected once. The rearrangement links TRBV2 to TRBJ1-2; 8 nucleotides match TRBD1. After removal of 1 base from V and 4 bases from J, the junction contained 8 bases not matched to a gene. The germline gives CDR1 SNHLY, CDR2 FYNNEI. This CDR3 is 16 amino acids long. This CDR3 reads CASSEDRTGLLYGYTF. CDR3 DNA sequence: TGTGCCAGCAGTGAAGATAGGACAGGGTTACTCTATGGCTACACCTTC.

This clonotype turned up a few times. V gene TRBV10-3 combines with J gene TRBJ2-1; weak D call: TRBD2 (5 bases). The CDR3 is 13 amino acids. In germline, CDR1 is ENHRY, CDR2 SYGVKD. The ends were cut back, 4 bases at V and 8 bases at J, with 12 bases in the middle. CDR3 region: CAISGSSGYEQFF. The DNA of the CDR3 is TGTGCCATCAGTGGATCCAGCGGCTATGAGCAGTTCTTC.

There are a few counts of this clonotype. The CDR3 region has the DNA TGTGCCTGGAGTATTACAGGGGTGGTGGATGGCTACACCTTC. Translating gives CAWSITGVVDGYTF. The rearrangement uses TRBV30 and TRBJ1-2; 7 nucleotides match TRBD1. V trimming: 2 bases; J trimming: 6 bases; junction bases outside the gene matches: 9. This CDR3 has 14 residues. In germline, CDR1 is GTSNPN, CDR2 SVGIG (reference sequence).

The chain has TRBV25-1 and TRBJ2-2, with 8 bases lining up with TRBD2. The CDR3 has 17 residues. J was trimmed by 0 bases and V by 4 bases; bases with no gene match: 7. The germline CDR1 and CDR2 sequences are MGHDK and SYGVNS. CDR3 nucleotides: TGTGCCAGCAGTGTTCTAGCCGGGAGGGCGAACACCGGGGAGCTGTTTTTT. Translated, it gives CASSVLAGRANTGELFF.

The chain carries TRBV7-2 and TRBJ1-2, with unresolved D. From germline, CDR1 is SGHTA and CDR2 FQGNSA. CDR3 length equals 12 residues. With 3 bases removed from V and 1 base from J, the gap between germline ends came to 3 bases. CDR3: CASSLINYGYTF. CDR3 in DNA: TGTGCCAGCAGCTTGATTAACTATGGCTACACCTTC.

As regards this clonotype: At one end the junction does not follow the germline gene, possibly because of a read error. The chain recombines TRBV25-1 with TRBJ2-7, with TRBD1 matching 7 bases. Germline V CDR1 and CDR2: MGHDK, SYGVNS. The CDR3 spans 14 residues. The CDR3 region is CACSRQGFSYEQYF. For the CDR3, the DNA is TGTGCCTGCAGTCGACAGGGCTTTTCCTACGAGCAGTACTTC.

At least ten counts were recorded for this clonotype. V gene TRBV29-1 combines with J gene TRBJ1-2, with D uncertain. The CDR3 length is 11 residues. In germline, CDR1 is SQVTM, CDR2 ANQGSEA. V was shortened by 4 bases and J by 7 bases, with 10 bases between the two germline ends. CDR3 nucleotides: TGCAGCGTTGTGGAGAATGGTGGCTACACCTTC. Amino acid sequence: CSVVENGGYTF. Based on the CDR3 plus reference TRBV29-1 and TRBJ1-2, the full variable domain is SAVISQKPSRDICQRGTSLTIQCQVDSQVTMMFWYRQQPGQSLTLIATANQGSEATYESGFVIDKFPISRPNLTFSTLTVSNMSPEDSSIYLCSVVENGGYTFGSGTRLTVV.

This clonotype has a count of ten or more. The chain joins TRBV19 to TRBJ1-1; D is unclear. The length of the CDR3 is 13 residues. V lost 3 bases and J lost 1, with 6 bases in between. The V gene's germline CDR1 is LNHDA and CDR2 SQIVND (reference sequence). The DNA of the CDR3 is TGTGCCAGTAGTATGCTAAGGAACACTGAAGCTTTCTTT. It yields the protein CASSMLRNTEAFF.

The chain carries TRBV29-1 and TRBJ2-1, with 7 bases fitting TRBD2. This CDR3 region has 12 residues. CDR1 and CDR2 from the germline V gene are SQVTM and ANQGSEA. Trimming cost V 7 bases and J 6 bases; bases outside gene matches: 6. CDR3 bases: TGCAGCGGCGAGGGCGGGGGCAATGAGCAGTTCTTC. This gives the protein CSGEGGGNEQFF.

The chain has TRBV19 and TRBJ2-7; TRBD1 is a possible D gene (6 bases). The V and J ends lost 1 base and 7 bases respectively, with 11 bases between them. Germline CDR1 and CDR2: LNHDA and SQIVND (reference sequence). This CDR3 spans 13 amino acids. The DNA of the CDR3 is TGTGCCAGTAGTATAGTTCCAGGGGTGGAGCAGTACTTC. Translation: CASSIVPGVEQYF.

This clonotype was found once. The chain couples TRBV7-2 to TRBJ2-3; possible D gene TRBD2, 5 bases. V was clipped by 3 bases and J by 2 bases, with 15 bases between them. Germline-derived CDR1 and CDR2 are SGHTA and FQGNSA. This CDR3 region has 16 residues. The CDR3 spells CASSLGPADDTDTQYF. The CDR3 DNA sequence: TGTGCCAGCAGCTTGGGTCCAGCGGATGACACAGATACGCAGTATTTT.

This clonotype was detected ten times or more. V and J are TRBV12-3 or TRBV12-4 and TRBJ2-7; 9 nucleotides align to TRBD1. Trimming cost V 6 bases and J 2 bases; bases outside gene matches: 8. The CDR3 length is 15 residues. CDR3 in amino acids: CASSPGTGITYEQYF. In DNA, the CDR3 is TGTGCCAGCAGCCCCGGGACAGGGATCACCTACGAGCAGTACTTC.

The rearrangement uses TRBV7-9 and TRBJ1-1; 7 nucleotides line up with TRBD1. The CDR3 spans 13 residues. Germline V gene data show CDR1 as SEHNR and CDR2 as FQNEAQ (reference sequence). With V trimmed by 7 bases and J by 5 bases, 7 bases remained unmatched. CDR3 loop: CASTRQGGTEAFF. The DNA of the CDR3 is TGTGCCAGCACCCGACAGGGTGGGACTGAAGCTTTCTTT.